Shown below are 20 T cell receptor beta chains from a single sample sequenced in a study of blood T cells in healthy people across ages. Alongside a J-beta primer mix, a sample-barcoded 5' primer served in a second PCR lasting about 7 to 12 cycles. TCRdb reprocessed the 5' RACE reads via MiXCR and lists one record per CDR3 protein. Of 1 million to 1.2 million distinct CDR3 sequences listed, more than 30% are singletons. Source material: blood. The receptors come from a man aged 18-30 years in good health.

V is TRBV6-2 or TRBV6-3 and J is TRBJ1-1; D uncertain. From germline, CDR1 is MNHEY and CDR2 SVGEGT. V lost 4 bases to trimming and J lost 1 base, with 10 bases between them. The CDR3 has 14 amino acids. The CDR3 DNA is TGTGCCAGCAGTTTGCCTTCAAGGAACACTGAAGCTTTCTTT. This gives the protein CASSLPSRNTEAFF.

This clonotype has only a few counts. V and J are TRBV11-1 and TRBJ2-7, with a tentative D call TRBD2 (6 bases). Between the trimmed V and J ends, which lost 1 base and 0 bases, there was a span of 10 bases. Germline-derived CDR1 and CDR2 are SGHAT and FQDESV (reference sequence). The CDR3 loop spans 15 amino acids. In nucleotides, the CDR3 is TGTGCCAGCAGCTTAGGGCGGGGAAACTCCTACGAGCAGTACTTC. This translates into CASSLGRGNSYEQYF. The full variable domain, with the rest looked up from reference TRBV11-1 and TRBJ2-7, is EAEVAQSPRYKITEKSQAVAFWCDPISGHATLYWYRQILGQGPELLVQFQDESVVDDSQLPKDRFSAERLKGVDSTLKIQPAELGDSAMYLCASSLGRGNSYEQYFGPGTRLTVT.

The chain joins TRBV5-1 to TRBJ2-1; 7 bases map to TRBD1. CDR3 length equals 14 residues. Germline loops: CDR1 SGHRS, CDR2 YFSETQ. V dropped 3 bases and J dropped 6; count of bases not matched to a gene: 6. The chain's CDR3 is CASSSGTASNEQFF. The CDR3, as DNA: TGCGCCAGCAGCTCGGGGACAGCCTCCAATGAGCAGTTCTTC.

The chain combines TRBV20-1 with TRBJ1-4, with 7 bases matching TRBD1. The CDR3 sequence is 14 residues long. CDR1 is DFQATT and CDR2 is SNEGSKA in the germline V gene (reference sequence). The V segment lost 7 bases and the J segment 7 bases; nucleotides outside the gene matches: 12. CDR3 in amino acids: CSVEIQGFAEKLFF. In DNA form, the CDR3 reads TGCAGTGTAGAGATACAGGGGTTTGCTGAAAAACTGTTTTTT.

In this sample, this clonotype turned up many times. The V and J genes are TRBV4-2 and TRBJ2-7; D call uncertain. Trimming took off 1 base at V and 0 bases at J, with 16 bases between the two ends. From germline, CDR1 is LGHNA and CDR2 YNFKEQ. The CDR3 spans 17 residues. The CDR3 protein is CASSQVSPGRVSYEQYF. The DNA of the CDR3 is TGTGCCAGCAGCCAAGTGTCCCCAGGCCGCGTCTCCTACGAGCAGTACTTC.

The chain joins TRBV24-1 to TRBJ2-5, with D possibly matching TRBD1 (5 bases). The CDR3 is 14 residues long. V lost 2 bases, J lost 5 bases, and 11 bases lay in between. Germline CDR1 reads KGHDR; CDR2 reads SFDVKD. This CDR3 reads CATSDSTVMETQYF. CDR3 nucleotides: TGTGCCACCAGTGATTCGACAGTCATGGAGACCCAGTACTTC.

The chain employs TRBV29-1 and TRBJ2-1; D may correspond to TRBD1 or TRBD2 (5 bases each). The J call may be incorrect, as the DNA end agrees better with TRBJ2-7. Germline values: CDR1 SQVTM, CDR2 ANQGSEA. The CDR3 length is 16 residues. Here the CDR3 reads CSVEDTQGRSYNEQYF. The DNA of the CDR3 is TGCAGCGTTGAAGATACCCAGGGACGCTCCTACAATGAGCAGTACTTC.

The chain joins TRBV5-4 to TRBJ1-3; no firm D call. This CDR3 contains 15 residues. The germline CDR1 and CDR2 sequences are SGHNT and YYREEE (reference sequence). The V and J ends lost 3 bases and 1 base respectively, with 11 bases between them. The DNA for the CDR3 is TGTGCCAGCAGCTCCCCGGCAGGTTCTGGAAACACCATATATTTT. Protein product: CASSSPAGSGNTIYF. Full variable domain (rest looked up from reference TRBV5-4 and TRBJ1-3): ETGVTQSPTHLIKTRGQQVTLRCSSQSGHNTVSWYQQALGQGPQFIFQYYREEENGRGNFPPRFSGLQFPNYSSELNVNALELDDSALYLCASSSPAGSGNTIYFGEGSWLTVV.

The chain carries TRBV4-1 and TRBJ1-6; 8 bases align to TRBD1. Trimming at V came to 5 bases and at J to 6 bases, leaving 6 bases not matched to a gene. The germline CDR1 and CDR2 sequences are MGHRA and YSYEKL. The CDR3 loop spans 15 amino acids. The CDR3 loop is CASSERTGRNSPLHF. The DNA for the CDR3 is TGCGCCAGCAGCGAACGGACAGGGCGTAATTCACCCCTCCACTTT.

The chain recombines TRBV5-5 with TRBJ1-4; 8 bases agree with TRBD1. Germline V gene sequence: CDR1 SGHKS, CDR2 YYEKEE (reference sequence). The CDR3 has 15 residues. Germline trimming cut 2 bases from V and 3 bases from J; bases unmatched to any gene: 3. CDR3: CASSFQGAANEKLFF. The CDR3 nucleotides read TGTGCCAGCAGCTTCCAGGGGGCAGCTAATGAAAAACTGTTTTTT.

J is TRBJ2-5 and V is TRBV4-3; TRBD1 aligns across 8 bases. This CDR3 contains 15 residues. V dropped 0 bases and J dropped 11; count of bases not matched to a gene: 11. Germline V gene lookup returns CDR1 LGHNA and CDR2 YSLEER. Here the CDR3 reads CASSQDLTGGTRQYF. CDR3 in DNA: TGCGCCAGCAGCCAAGATCTTACAGGGGGTACACGGCAGTACTTC.

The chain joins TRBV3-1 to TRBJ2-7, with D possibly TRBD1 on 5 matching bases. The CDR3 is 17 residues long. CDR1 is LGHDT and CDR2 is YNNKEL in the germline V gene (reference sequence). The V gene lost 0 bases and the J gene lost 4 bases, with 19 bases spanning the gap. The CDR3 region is CASSQDRNRIKQYEQYF. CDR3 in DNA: TGTGCCAGCAGCCAAGATAGAAACAGGATCAAGCAATACGAGCAGTACTTC.

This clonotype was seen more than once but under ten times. Here the CDR3 DNA reads TGTGCCAGCAGTCGCGGACCCATCTACGAGCAGTACTTC. Translating gives CASSRGPIYEQYF. The chain employs TRBV6-5 and TRBJ2-7; D gene ambiguous. The germline gives CDR1 MNHEY, CDR2 SVGAGI. Trimming left V 5 bases short and J 3 bases short, with 11 bases between. The CDR3 is 13 amino acids.

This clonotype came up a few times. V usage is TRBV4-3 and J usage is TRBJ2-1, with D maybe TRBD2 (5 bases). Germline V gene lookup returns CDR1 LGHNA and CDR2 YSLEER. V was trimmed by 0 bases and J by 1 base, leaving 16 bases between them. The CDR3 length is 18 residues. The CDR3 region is CASSQENHGGWSYNEQFF. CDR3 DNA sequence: TGCGCCAGCAGCCAAGAAAATCATGGCGGGTGGTCCTACAATGAGCAGTTCTTC.

CDR3 loop: CASRLGKVPSDTQYF. CDR3 nucleotides: TGTGCCAGCAGATTGGGGAAGGTCCCCTCAGATACGCAGTATTTT. The chain links TRBV7-2 to TRBJ2-3; no clear D. The CDR3 loop spans 15 amino acids. Per the germline V gene, CDR1 is SGHTA and CDR2 is FQGNSA. Deletions cut 6 bases from V and 4 bases from J, with 17 bases between. The variable domain in full, with the rest retrieved from reference TRBV7-2 and TRBJ2-3, is GAGVSQSPSNKVTEKGKDVELRCDPISGHTALYWYRQSLGQGLEFLIYFQGNSAPDKSGLPSDRFSAERTGGSVSTLTIQRTQQEDSAVYLCASRLGKVPSDTQYFGPGTRLTVL.

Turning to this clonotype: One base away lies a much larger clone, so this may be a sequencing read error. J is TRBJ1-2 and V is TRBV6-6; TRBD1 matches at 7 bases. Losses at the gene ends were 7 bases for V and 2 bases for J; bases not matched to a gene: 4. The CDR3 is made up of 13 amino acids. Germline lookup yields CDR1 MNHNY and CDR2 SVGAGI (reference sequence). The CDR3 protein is CASNEQGNYGYTF. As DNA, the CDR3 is TGTGCCAGCAACGAACAGGGGAACTATGGCTACACCTTC.

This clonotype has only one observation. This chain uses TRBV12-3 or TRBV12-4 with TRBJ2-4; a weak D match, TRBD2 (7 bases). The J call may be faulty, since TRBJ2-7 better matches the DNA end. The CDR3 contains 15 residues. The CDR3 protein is CASSLRGAWVYEQYF. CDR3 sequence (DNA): TGTGCCAGCAGTTTACGGGGGGCTTGGGTCTACGAGCAGTACTTC.

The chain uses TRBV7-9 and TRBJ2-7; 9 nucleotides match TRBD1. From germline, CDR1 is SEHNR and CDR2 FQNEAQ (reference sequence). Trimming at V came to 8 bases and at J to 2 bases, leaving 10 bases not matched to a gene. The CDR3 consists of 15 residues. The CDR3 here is CASEGGTGFTYEQYF. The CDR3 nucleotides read TGTGCCAGCGAAGGGGGGACAGGGTTTACCTACGAGCAGTACTTC.

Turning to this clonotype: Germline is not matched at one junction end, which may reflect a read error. The CDR3 region has the DNA TGTGCCAGCAGTTACCGGACAGCGAGCTCCTATAAGTCACCCCTCCACTTT. It codes for CASSYRTASSYKSPLHF. The rearrangement uses TRBV6-2 or TRBV6-3 and TRBJ1-6; D might be TRBD1 (6 bases). The V gene's germline CDR1 is MNHEY and CDR2 SVGEGT. This CDR3 is 17 amino acids long.

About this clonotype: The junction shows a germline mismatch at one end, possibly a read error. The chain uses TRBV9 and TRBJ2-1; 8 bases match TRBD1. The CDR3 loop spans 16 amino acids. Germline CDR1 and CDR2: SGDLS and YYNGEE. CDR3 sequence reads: CASSFSGGLAYNERFF. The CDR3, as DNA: TGTGCCAGCAGCTTTTCAGGGGGCCTAGCCTACAATGAGCGGTTCTTC.